What follows are 30 T cell receptor beta chains derived from one specimen sequenced in a study of blood T cell repertoires in COVID-19. Produced via immunoSEQ multiplex PCR; TCRdb's table is partial and in-frame only. The profile shows some 150,000 clones, around nine tenths of them singletons. Sequenced material: peripheral blood. The origin of the receptors is a human donor in a cohort sampled during active COVID-19.

V gene TRBV6-5 combines with J gene TRBJ2-5; 8 bases align to TRBD2. The ends lost 4 bases at V and 5 bases at J; junction bases unmatched: 6. This CDR3 comprises 14 residues. The V gene's germline CDR1 is MNHEY and CDR2 SVGAGI. CDR3 bases: TGTGCCAGCAGTTCAAGGACTAGCCGTGAGACCCAGTACTTC. This codes for CASSSRTSRETQYF.

This clone appeared a single time. The V call is TRBV10-3, the J call TRBJ2-2; 11 positions agree with TRBD2. With 6 bases clipped from V and 4 bases from J, the junction kept 7 bases outside the gene matches. CDR3 size: 16 residues. Per the germline V gene, CDR1 is ENHRY and CDR2 is SYGVKD. CDR3 residues: CAIRDTLAGATGELFF. The CDR3, as DNA: TGTGCCATCAGAGATACACTAGCGGGGGCCACCGGGGAGCTGTTTTTT.

The chain has TRBV11-3 and TRBJ2-7, with 8 bases fitting TRBD2. The CDR3 contains 15 residues. Losses at the gene ends were 8 bases for V and 3 bases for J; bases not matched to a gene: 12. Per germline, CDR1 SGHNT and CDR2 YENEEA. The CDR3 spells CASPPGLAGVYEQYF. The CDR3 DNA reads as TGTGCCAGCCCTCCCGGGCTAGCGGGCGTCTACGAGCAGTACTTC.

The chain uses TRBV19 and TRBJ1-4; D is unresolved. The length of the CDR3 is 15 residues. Germline assignment: CDR1 LNHDA and CDR2 SQIVND (reference sequence). Trimming cost V 4 bases and J 5 bases, with 14 bases left between them. In nucleotides, the CDR3 is TGTGCCAGTAGTAACCAGAAGGCGGGGAATGAAAAACTGTTTTTT. This sequence encodes CASSNQKAGNEKLFF.

The rearrangement links TRBV7-2 to TRBJ1-1; tentative D call: TRBD1 (5 bases). V was trimmed by 3 bases and J by 10 bases, leaving 15 bases between them. The length of the CDR3 is 13 residues. CDR1 and CDR2 from the germline V gene are SGHTA and FQGNSA. CDR3 coding DNA: TGTGCCAGCAGCTTCAATCAGGGAAATATAGCTTTCTTT. Translated: CASSFNQGNIAFF. Full variable domain (outside the CDR3, taken from reference TRBV7-2 and TRBJ1-1): GAGVSQSPSNKVTEKGKDVELRCDPISGHTALYWYRQSLGQGLEFLIYFQGNSAPDKSGLPSDRFSAERTGGSVSTLTIQRTQQEDSAVYLCASSFNQGNIAFFGQGTRLTVV.

This chain links TRBV19 with TRBJ2-1; D possibly corresponds to TRBD2 (6 bases). This CDR3 comprises 14 residues. Per the germline V gene, CDR1 is LNHDA and CDR2 is SQIVND (reference sequence). Trimming pared 5 bases from V and 9 bases from J, leaving 17 bases between. CDR3 nucleotides: TGTGCCAGTAGTCAGCGGAAAGTCGGGGGTGAGCAGTTCTTC. Protein product: CASSQRKVGGEQFF.

This chain links TRBV23-1 with TRBJ2-4, with TRBD1 matching 8 bases. TRBV23-1 is designated an ORF whose function remains uncertain. The CDR3 sequence is 16 residues long. V lost 6 bases, J lost 0 bases, and 7 bases stayed unmatched. CDR3 region: CASSMDRVEAKNIQYF. The CDR3, as DNA: TGCGCCAGCAGCATGGACAGGGTCGAAGCCAAAAACATTCAGTACTTC.

This clone was observed a few times. V gene TRBV6-5 combines with J gene TRBJ1-4; D ambiguous. The CDR3 is 15 amino acids. The germline CDR1 and CDR2 sequences are MNHEY and SVGAGI. Between the trimmed V and J ends, which lost 0 bases and 7 bases, there was a span of 12 bases. CDR3 sequence (DNA): TGTGCCAGCAGTTACTCGACGGCGGCAGCTGAAAAACTGTTTTTT. Translated: CASSYSTAAAEKLFF.

V is TRBV5-5 and J is TRBJ2-3, with TRBD1 as a possible D gene (6 bases). V was pared by 1 base and J by 2 bases, with 11 bases between. Looked up from germline, CDR1 is SGHKS and CDR2 is YYEKEE (reference sequence). This CDR3 has 15 residues. The CDR3 nucleotides read TGTGCCAGCAGCTTGTACACAGGGTACACAGATACGCAGTATTTT. Translation gives CASSLYTGYTDTQYF.

The rearrangement links TRBV7-2 to TRBJ2-1; D possibly corresponds to TRBD1 (5 bases). The germline gives CDR1 SGHTA, CDR2 FQGNSA. V lost 1 base and J 2 bases, leaving 9 bases between the germline ends. This CDR3 has 15 amino acids. CDR3 sequence: CASSLVAGPYNEQFF. Here the CDR3 DNA reads TGTGCCAGCAGCTTAGTGGCAGGGCCCTACAATGAGCAGTTCTTC.

Written as DNA, the CDR3 is TGCAGCGTTGGCGGGACAGGGGGCGGAAACACCTTC. Protein sequence: CSVGGTGGGNTF. The chain couples TRBV29-1 to TRBJ1-2, with 12 bases aligning to TRBD1. The CDR3 totals 12 residues. The junction had 6 bases not matched to a gene; V was cut back by 4 bases and J by 12 bases. Germline loops: CDR1 SQVTM, CDR2 ANQGSEA.

V gene TRBV6-2 or TRBV6-3 combines with J gene TRBJ1-5, with a weak D call TRBD1 (5 bases). Trimming took off 2 bases at V and 5 bases at J, with 19 bases between the two ends. Germline CDR1 reads MNHEY; CDR2 reads SVGEGT. The CDR3 has 17 residues. The CDR3 sequence: CASSYPRARWADQPQHF. The CDR3 region has the DNA TGTGCCAGCAGTTACCCCAGGGCCCGGTGGGCCGATCAGCCCCAGCATTTT.

CDR3 sequence (DNA): TGTGCCAGCAGCCCAATTGAGGGAGGGGCCTATAATTCACCCCTCCACTTT. It translates to CASSPIEGGAYNSPLHF. This chain connects TRBV3-1 (or the pseudogene TRBV3-2) to TRBJ1-6, with D possibly TRBD1 on 5 matching bases. Deletions cut 4 bases from V and 2 bases from J, with 15 bases between. The CDR3 sequence is 17 residues long. Germline CDR1 and CDR2: LGHDT and YNNKEL (reference sequence).

This chain connects TRBV4-3 to TRBJ2-7; TRBD2 matches 10 bases. The CDR3 loop spans 14 amino acids. With 4 bases clipped from V and 5 bases from J, the junction kept 5 bases outside the gene matches. CDR1 LGHNA and CDR2 YSLEER come from the germline V gene. The CDR3 reads CASSPSGSTHEQYF. CDR3 nucleotide sequence: TGCGCCAGCAGCCCTAGCGGGAGTACCCACGAGCAGTACTTC.

This chain joins TRBV7-2 and TRBJ2-3; 7 bases match TRBD2. The V gene end was trimmed by 4 bases and the J gene end by 9 bases; junction bases not matched to a gene: 10. Germline V gene sequence: CDR1 SGHTA, CDR2 FQGNSA. The CDR3 runs 14 residues. In nucleotides, the CDR3 is TGTGCCAGCAGCTCGACGTTTAGCGGGTACACGCAGTATTTT. It encodes CASSSTFSGYTQYF. The whole variable domain, remainder taken from reference TRBV7-2 and TRBJ2-3, is GAGVSQSPSNKVTEKGKDVELRCDPISGHTALYWYRQSLGQGLEFLIYFQGNSAPDKSGLPSDRFSAERTGGSVSTLTIQRTQQEDSAVYLCASSSTFSGYTQYFGPGTRLTVL.

The rearrangement links TRBV19 to TRBJ1-6; tentatively, D is TRBD1 (6 bases). V was pared by 2 bases and J by 8 bases, with 19 bases between. CDR3 size: 17 residues. Per germline, CDR1 LNHDA and CDR2 SQIVND (reference sequence). The CDR3 DNA sequence: TGTGCCAGTAGTATACTTGCGGGGGACATTAAGGATTCACCCCTCCACTTT. Protein product: CASSILAGDIKDSPLHF.

In this sample, this clone turned up a few times. This chain uses TRBV5-8 with TRBJ1-6; D not certain. Germline V lookup: CDR1 SGHTS, CDR2 YDEGEE. The CDR3 is 13 residues long. Trimming shortened V by 2 bases and J by 9 bases, and 9 bases separated the two germline ends. The DNA for the CDR3 is TGTGCCAGCAGCTTCGGATGGAGTTCACCCCTCCACTTT. This encodes CASSFGWSSPLHF. Full variable domain (outside the CDR3, taken from reference TRBV5-8 and TRBJ1-6): EAGVTQSPTHLIKTRGQQATLRCSPISGHTSVYWYQQALGLGLQFLLWYDEGEERNRGNFPPRFSGRQFPNYSSELNVNALELEDSALYLCASSFGWSSPLHFGNGTRLTVT.

This clone was counted between two and nine times. The chain recombines TRBV4-2 with TRBJ2-7; no reliable D call. The CDR3 totals 12 residues. Germline CDR1 is LGHNA and CDR2 is YNFKEQ. Trimming removed 3 bases at V and 3 bases at J, with 6 bases between. The CDR3 DNA is TGTGCCAGCAGCCATGAGAACTACGAGCAGTACTTC. Its protein product is CASSHENYEQYF.

The chain links TRBV4-2 to TRBJ2-2; 12 nucleotides agree with TRBD1. There are 17 residues in the CDR3. Germline assignment: CDR1 LGHNA and CDR2 YNFKEQ. The trim removed 1 base at V and 5 bases at J, leaving 5 bases unmatched. The CDR3 DNA reads TGTGCCAGCAGCCAAGTGGGACAGGGGGCAAGAACCGGGGAGCTGTTTTTT. Translating gives CASSQVGQGARTGELFF.

The V call is TRBV7-9, the J call TRBJ2-5, with TRBD2 identical over 11 bases. V shed 3 bases, J shed 4 bases, and the junction held 10 bases outside the gene matches. The CDR3 extends over 17 amino acids. CDR1 is SEHNR, CDR2 FQNEAQ, per germline (reference sequence). The DNA for the CDR3 is TGTGCCAGCAGCTTGCTCTACTTGACTAGCGGGGTAGAGACCCAGTACTTC. Protein product: CASSLLYLTSGVETQYF.

This chain connects TRBV10-3 to TRBJ1-5; no reliable D call. The CDR3 runs to 14 residues. V lost 0 bases, J lost 5 bases, and 8 bases lay in between. CDR1 ENHRY and CDR2 SYGVKD come from the germline V gene. As DNA, the CDR3 is TGTGCCATCAGTGAGTCGAGGGCGGATCAGCCCCAGCATTTT. Translation gives CAISESRADQPQHF.

This chain joins TRBV6-2 or TRBV6-3 and TRBJ2-1; 7 bases align to TRBD1. The CDR3 is 14 amino acids. V was clipped by 7 bases and J by 4 bases; unmatched bases: 7. CDR1 and CDR2 from the germline V gene are MNHEY and SVGEGT. The CDR3 region is CASTPRGQYNEQFF. CDR3 in DNA: TGTGCCAGCACCCCCCGGGGACAGTACAATGAGCAGTTCTTC.

The chain has TRBV30 and TRBJ2-1, with 9 bases lining up with TRBD2. The junction had 6 bases not matched to a gene; V was cut back by 2 bases and J by 4 bases. Per the germline V gene, CDR1 is GTSNPN and CDR2 is SVGIG (reference sequence). This CDR3 region has 15 residues. The CDR3 nucleotides are TGTGCCTGGAGTCCGATAGCGGGAGAGTACAATGAGCAGTTCTTC. Its translation: CAWSPIAGEYNEQFF.

The chain carries TRBV27 and TRBJ2-7; D possibly corresponds to TRBD2 (6 bases). CDR3 length equals 13 residues. Germline lookup yields CDR1 MNHEY and CDR2 SMNVEV (reference sequence). V was cut by 6 bases and J by 2 bases, with 11 bases left in between. CDR3 residues: CASSPGVAYEQYF. The CDR3 DNA reads TGTGCCAGCAGCCCGGGAGTGGCCTACGAGCAGTACTTC.

This clone has only one observation. The V and J genes are TRBV5-5 and TRBJ2-5, with 7 bases identical to TRBD1. In germline, CDR1 is SGHKS, CDR2 YYEKEE (reference sequence). The CDR3 runs to 18 residues. Unmatched junction bases numbered 11, after V lost 0 bases and J lost 0 bases. CDR3 bases: TGTGCCAGCAGCTTGGCCCCAACAGGGGTTGGGTACCAAGAGACCCAGTACTTC. This sequence encodes CASSLAPTGVGYQETQYF.

This clone has only one observation. This chain links TRBV5-1 with TRBJ2-7; D not resolved. The V end lost 0 bases, the J end lost 4 bases, and 11 bases lay between the germline ends. There are 14 residues in the CDR3. Germline V CDR1 and CDR2: SGHRS, YFSETQ. CDR3: CASSLASAPYEQYF. CDR3 nucleotide sequence: TGCGCCAGCAGCTTGGCTTCAGCGCCTTACGAGCAGTACTTC.

The J gene is TRBJ2-3, the V gene TRBV7-2, with 10 bases matching TRBD2. J lost 5 bases, V lost 6 bases, and 2 bases had no gene match. This CDR3 has 13 residues. Germline assignment: CDR1 SGHTA and CDR2 FQGNSA. The CDR3 spells CASRSGRVDTQYF. CDR3 nucleotide sequence: TGTGCCAGCAGGAGCGGGAGGGTAGATACGCAGTATTTT.

The chain employs TRBV7-2 and TRBJ2-3, with a possible D match to TRBD2 (6 bases). Germline CDR1 and CDR2: SGHTA and FQGNSA. The CDR3 extends over 16 amino acids. V was clipped by 1 base and J by 0 bases, with 11 bases between them. For the CDR3, the DNA is TGTGCCAGCAGCTTAGTGCGCGGGGCTAGCACAGATACGCAGTATTTT. Translated, it gives CASSLVRGASTDTQYF.

The chain has TRBV7-9 and TRBJ1-6, with TRBD1 identical over 7 bases. CDR1 is SEHNR, CDR2 FQNEAQ, per germline (reference sequence). The CDR3 is 15 amino acids. The J segment lost 7 bases and the V segment lost 3 bases, leaving 6 bases of the junction unmatched. CDR3 coding DNA: TGTGCCAGCAGCTTCCTAGGGGGCGACAATTCACCCCTCCACTTT. Translating gives CASSFLGGDNSPLHF.

The chain uses TRBV28 and TRBJ2-1, with 14 bases that match TRBD2. Losses at the gene ends were 7 bases for V and 12 bases for J; bases not matched to a gene: 8. This CDR3 has 14 residues. Germline V gene data show CDR1 as MDHEN and CDR2 as SYDVKM. The CDR3 spells CASNVGLAGGRQFF. The CDR3 DNA sequence: TGTGCCAGCAACGTAGGACTAGCGGGGGGCCGGCAGTTCTTC.